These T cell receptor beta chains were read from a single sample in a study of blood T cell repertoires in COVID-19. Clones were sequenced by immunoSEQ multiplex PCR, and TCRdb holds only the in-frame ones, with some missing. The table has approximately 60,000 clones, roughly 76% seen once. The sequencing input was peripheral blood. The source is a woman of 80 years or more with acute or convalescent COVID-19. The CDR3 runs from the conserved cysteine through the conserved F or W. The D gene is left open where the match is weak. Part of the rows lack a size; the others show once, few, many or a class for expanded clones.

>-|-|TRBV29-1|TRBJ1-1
CSVEVARGTEAFF
TGCAGCGTTGAAGTGGCCAGGGGTACTGAAGCTTTCTTT
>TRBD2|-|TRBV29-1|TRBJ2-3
CSVEGLAAGTDTQYF
TGCAGCGTAGAAGGACTAGCGGCGGGGACAGATACGCAGTATTTT
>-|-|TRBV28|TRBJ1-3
CASSTGYSGNTIYF
TGTGCCAGCAGTACCGGTTACTCTGGAAACACCATATATTTT
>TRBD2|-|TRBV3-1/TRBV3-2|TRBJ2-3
CASSQDLAGGWGDTQYF
TGTGCCAGCAGCCAAGATCTAGCGGGAGGGTGGGGAGATACGCAGTATTTT
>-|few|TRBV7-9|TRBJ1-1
CASSPLQGSTEAFF
TGTGCCAGCAGCCCTCTACAGGGATCCACTGAAGCTTTCTTT
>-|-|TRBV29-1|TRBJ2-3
CSVEASTDTQYF
TGCAGCGTTGAAGCTAGCACAGATACGCAGTATTTT
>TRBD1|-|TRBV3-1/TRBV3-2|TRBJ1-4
CASSQQGAAGKLFF
TGTGCCAGCAGCCAACAGGGGGCCGCGGGAAAACTGTTTTTT
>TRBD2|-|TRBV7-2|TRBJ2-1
CASSLWLAGASEQFF
TGTGCCAGCAGCTTGTGGCTAGCGGGAGCCAGTGAGCAGTTCTTC
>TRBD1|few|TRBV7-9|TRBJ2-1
CASFTQQGARNEQFF
TGTGCCAGTTTCACCCAACAGGGGGCGCGAAATGAGCAGTTCTTC
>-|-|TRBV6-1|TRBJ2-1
CASSETTRGALSNEQFF
TGTGCCAGCAGTGAAACGACCAGGGGGGCCCTCTCCAATGAGCAGTTCTTC
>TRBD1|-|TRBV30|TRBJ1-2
CAWSTGTGASYGYTF
TGTGCCTGGAGTACCGGGACAGGGGCCTCCTATGGCTACACCTTC
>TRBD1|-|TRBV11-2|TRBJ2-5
CASSDFTGGQETQYF
TGTGCCAGCAGCGACTTTACAGGGGGGCAAGAGACCCAGTACTTC
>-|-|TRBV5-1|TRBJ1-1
CASSPIRGGVPEAFF
TGCGCCAGCAGCCCTATACGGGGGGGAGTCCCTGAAGCTTTCTTT
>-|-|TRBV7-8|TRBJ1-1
CASSLVPPGGGMNTEAFF
TGTGCCAGCAGCTTAGTCCCCCCGGGGGGGGGCATGAACACTGAAGCTTTCTTT
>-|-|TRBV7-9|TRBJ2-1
CASSIGTPGYNEQFF
TGTGCCAGCAGCATCGGGACTCCCGGATACAATGAGCAGTTCTTC
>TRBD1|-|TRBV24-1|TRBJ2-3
CATSDYRDRVRGDTQYF
TGTGCCACCAGTGATTACCGGGACAGGGTGCGTGGAGATACGCAGTATTTT
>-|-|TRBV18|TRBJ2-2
CASSPLGAANTGELFF
TGTGCCAGCTCACCACTTGGGGCCGCGAACACCGGGGAGCTGTTTTTT
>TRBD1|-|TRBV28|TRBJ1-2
CASSLTGAEGYTF
TGTGCCAGCAGTTTAACAGGGGCGGAAGGCTACACCTTC
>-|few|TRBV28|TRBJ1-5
CASSLRLGVNQPQHF
TGTGCCAGCAGTTTACGGTTAGGGGTCAATCAGCCCCAGCATTTT
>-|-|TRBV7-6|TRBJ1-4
CASSSTRQVNEKLFF
TGTGCCAGCAGCTCCACTAGGCAGGTGAATGAAAAACTGTTTTTT
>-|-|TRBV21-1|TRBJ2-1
CASSLRRATSVNEQFF
TGTGCCAGCAGCTTAAGACGTGCGACTAGCGTTAATGAGCAGTTCTTC
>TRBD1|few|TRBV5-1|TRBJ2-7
CASSQQGARSYEQYF
TGCGCCAGCAGTCAACAGGGGGCAAGGTCCTACGAGCAGTACTTC
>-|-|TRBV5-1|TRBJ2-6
CASSPMASGANVLTF
TGCGCCAGCAGCCCCATGGCTAGTGGGGCCAACGTCCTGACTTTC
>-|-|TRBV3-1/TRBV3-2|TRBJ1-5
CASSLTNANQPQHF
TGTGCCAGCAGCCTAACGAACGCGAATCAGCCCCAGCATTTT
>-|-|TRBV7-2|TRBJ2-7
CASSLRGGAEQYF
TGTGCCAGCAGCTTACGAGGGGGGGCCGAGCAGTACTTC
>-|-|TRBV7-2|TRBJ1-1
CASSLERGAFF
TGTGCCAGCAGCTTAGAGAGAGGGGCTTTCTTT
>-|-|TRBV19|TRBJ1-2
CATSRQNYGYTF
TGTGCCACCTCCCGTCAGAATTATGGCTACACCTTC
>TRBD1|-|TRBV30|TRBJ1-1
CAWSGDRFSPNTEAFF
TGTGCCTGGAGTGGGGACAGGTTCTCCCCGAACACTGAAGCTTTCTTT
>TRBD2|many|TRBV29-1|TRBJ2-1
CSVAGTSGPDEQFF
TGCAGCGTTGCCGGGACTAGCGGTCCGGATGAGCAGTTCTTC
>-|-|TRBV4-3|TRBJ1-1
CASSPGLRGNTEAFF
TGCGCCAGCAGCCCCGGTCTTAGGGGGAACACTGAAGCTTTCTTT
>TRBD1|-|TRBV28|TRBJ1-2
CASSNHQLGQGGGYTF
TGTGCCAGCAGTAATCATCAATTGGGACAGGGGGGCGGCTACACCTTC
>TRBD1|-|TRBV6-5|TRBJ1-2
CASRRTGTGDGYTF
TGTGCCAGCAGGCGAACCGGGACAGGGGATGGCTACACCTTC
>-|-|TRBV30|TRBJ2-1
CAWTRGFDEQFF
TGTGCCTGGACTCGGGGGTTCGATGAGCAGTTCTTC
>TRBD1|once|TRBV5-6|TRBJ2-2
CASSRRDRGTGELFF
TGTGCCAGCAGCCGCCGGGACAGGGGAACCGGGGAGCTGTTTTTT
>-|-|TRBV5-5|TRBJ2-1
CASSFGTHEQFF
TGTGCCAGCAGCTTCGGGACTCATGAGCAGTTCTTC
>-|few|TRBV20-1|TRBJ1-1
CSASRGSNTEAFF
TGCAGTGCGAGTAGGGGTTCGAACACTGAAGCTTTCTTT
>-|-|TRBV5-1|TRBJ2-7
CASSLGGLEQYF
TGCGCCAGCAGCTTGGGAGGACTCGAGCAGTACTTC
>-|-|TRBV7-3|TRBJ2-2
CASSLKRNGELFF
TGTGCCAGCAGCTTAAAGAGGAACGGGGAGCTGTTTTTT
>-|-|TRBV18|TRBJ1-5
CASSPGRREPQHF
TGTGCCAGCTCACCAGGCCGGCGGGAGCCCCAGCATTTT
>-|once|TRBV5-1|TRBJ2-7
CASSSTRLGYEQYF
TGCGCCAGCAGCTCCACCCGACTTGGCTACGAGCAGTACTTC
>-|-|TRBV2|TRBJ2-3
CAAKASLSADTQYF
TGTGCCGCCAAGGCTAGCCTTAGCGCAGATACGCAGTATTTT
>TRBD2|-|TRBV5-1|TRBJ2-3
CASSSPLAGAGDTQYF
TGCGCCAGCAGTTCCCCCCTAGCGGGAGCGGGGGATACGCAGTATTTT
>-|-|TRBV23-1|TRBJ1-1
CASSPRSNIPNTEAFF
TGCGCCAGCAGTCCCAGGTCGAACATACCTAACACTGAAGCTTTCTTT